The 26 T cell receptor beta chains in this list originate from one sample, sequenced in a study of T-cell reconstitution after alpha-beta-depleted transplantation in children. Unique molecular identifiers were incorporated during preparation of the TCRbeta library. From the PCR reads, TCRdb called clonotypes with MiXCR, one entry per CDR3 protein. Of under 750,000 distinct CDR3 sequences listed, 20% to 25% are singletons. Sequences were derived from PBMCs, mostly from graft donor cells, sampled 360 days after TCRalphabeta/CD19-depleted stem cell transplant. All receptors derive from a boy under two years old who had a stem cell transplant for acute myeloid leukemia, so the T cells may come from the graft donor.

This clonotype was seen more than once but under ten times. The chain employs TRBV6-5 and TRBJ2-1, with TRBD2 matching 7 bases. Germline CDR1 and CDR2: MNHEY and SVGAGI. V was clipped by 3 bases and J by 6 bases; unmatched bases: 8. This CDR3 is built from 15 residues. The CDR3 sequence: CASSYLGGTSNEQFF. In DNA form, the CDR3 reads TGTGCCAGCAGTTATCTCGGGGGGACCTCCAATGAGCAGTTCTTC.

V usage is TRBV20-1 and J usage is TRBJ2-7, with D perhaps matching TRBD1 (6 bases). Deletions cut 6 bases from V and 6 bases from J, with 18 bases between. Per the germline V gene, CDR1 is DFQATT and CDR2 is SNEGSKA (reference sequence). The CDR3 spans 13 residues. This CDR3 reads CSARGQGPSEQYF. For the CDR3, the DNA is TGCAGTGCGAGGGGCCAGGGGCCGTCCGAGCAGTACTTC.

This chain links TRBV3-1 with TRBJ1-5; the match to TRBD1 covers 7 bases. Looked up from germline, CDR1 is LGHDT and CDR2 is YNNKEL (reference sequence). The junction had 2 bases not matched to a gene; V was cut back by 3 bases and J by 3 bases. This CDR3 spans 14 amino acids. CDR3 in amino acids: CASSQGQTNQPQHF. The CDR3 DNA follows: TGTGCCAGCAGCCAGGGACAGACCAATCAGCCCCAGCATTTT. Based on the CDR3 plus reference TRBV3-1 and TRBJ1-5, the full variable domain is DTAVSQTPKYLVTQMGNDKSIKCEQNLGHDTMYWYKQDSKKFLKIMFSYNNKELIINETVPNRFSPKSPDKAHLNLHINSLELGDSAVYFCASSQGQTNQPQHFGDGTRLSIL.

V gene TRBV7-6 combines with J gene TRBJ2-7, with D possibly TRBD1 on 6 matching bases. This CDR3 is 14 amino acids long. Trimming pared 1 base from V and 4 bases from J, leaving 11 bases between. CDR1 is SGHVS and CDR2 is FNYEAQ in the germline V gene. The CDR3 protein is CASSLDGTQYEQYF. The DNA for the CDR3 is TGTGCCAGCAGCTTAGATGGGACACAGTACGAGCAGTACTTC.

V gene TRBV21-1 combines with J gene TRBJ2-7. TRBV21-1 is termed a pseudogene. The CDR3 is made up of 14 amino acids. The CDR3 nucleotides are TGTGCCAGCAGCAAACGGCAGGGCTCCTACGAGCAGTACTTC. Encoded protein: CASSKRQGSYEQYF.

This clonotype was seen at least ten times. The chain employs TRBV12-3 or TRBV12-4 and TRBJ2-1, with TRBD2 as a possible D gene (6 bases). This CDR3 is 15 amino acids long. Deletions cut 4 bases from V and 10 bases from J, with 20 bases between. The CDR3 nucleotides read TGTGCCAGCAGTTCCCGGGACTTTCGACGAATCGAGCAGTTCTTC. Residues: CASSSRDFRRIEQFF.

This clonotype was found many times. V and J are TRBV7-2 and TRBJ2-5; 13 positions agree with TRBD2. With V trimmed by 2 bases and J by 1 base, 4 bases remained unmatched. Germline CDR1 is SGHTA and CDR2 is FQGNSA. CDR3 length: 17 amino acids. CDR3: CASSLQWTSGSQETQYF. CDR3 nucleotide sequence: TGTGCCAGCAGCTTACAATGGACTAGCGGGAGCCAAGAGACCCAGTACTTC.

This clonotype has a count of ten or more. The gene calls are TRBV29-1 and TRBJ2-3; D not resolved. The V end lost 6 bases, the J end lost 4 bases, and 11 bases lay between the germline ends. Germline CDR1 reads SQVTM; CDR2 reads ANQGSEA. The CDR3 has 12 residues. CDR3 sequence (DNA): TGCAGCGTCTCCAATTCGGCAGATACGCAGTATTTT. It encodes CSVSNSADTQYF.

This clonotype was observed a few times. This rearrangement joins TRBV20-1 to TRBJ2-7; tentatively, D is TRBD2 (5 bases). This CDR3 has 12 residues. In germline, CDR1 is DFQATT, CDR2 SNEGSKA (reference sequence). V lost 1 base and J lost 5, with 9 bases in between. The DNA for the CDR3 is TGCAGTGCTAGAGTGAGGGAGAACGAGCAGTACGTC. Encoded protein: CSARVRENEQYV.

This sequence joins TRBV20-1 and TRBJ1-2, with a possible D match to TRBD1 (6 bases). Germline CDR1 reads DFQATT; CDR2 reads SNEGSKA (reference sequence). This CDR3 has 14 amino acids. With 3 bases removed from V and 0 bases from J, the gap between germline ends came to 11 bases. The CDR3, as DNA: TGCAGTGCTAGGAACAGGGAAGCTAACTATGGCTACACCTTC. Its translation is CSARNREANYGYTF.

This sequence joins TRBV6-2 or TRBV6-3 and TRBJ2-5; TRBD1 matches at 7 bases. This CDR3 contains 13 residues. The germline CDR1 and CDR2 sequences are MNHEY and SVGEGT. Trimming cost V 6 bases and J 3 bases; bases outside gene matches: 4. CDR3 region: CASSPTGEETQYF. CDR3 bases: TGTGCCAGCAGCCCAACAGGGGAAGAGACCCAGTACTTC.

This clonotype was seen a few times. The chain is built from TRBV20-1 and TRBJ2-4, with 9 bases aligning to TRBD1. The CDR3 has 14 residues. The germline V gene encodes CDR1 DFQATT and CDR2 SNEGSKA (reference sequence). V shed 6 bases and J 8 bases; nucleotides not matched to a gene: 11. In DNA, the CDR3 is TGCAGTGCCTCGGACAGGGGAGGGATGGACATTCAGTACTTC. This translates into CSASDRGGMDIQYF.

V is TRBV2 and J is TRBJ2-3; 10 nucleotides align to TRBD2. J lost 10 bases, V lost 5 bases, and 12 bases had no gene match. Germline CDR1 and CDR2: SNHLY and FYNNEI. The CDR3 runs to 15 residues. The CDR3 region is CASSPGTSAIPAQYF. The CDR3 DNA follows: TGTGCCAGCAGTCCCGGGACTAGCGCTATTCCAGCGCAGTATTTT.

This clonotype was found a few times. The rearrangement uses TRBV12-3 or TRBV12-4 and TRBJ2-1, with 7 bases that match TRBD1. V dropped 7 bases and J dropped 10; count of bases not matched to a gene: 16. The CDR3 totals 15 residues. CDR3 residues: CASITGALPIWEQFF. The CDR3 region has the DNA TGTGCCAGCATCACAGGGGCCCTGCCTATTTGGGAGCAGTTCTTC.

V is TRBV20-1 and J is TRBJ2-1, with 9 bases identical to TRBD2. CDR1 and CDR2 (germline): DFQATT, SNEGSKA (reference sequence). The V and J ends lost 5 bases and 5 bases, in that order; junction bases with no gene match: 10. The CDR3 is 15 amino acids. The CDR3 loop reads CSAPRLAGGNNEQFF. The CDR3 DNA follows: TGCAGTGCTCCCAGGCTGGCGGGGGGGAACAATGAGCAGTTCTTC.

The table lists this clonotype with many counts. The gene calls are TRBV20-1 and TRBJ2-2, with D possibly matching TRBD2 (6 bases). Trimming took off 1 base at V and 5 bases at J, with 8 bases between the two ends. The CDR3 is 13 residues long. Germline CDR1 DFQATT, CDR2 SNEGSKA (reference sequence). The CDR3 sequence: CSARVGGTGELFF. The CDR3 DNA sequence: TGCAGTGCTAGAGTTGGAGGGACCGGGGAGCTGTTTTTT.

DNA for the CDR3: TGCGCCAGCAGCCGAGGCACGGGGAAAGAGCAGTACGTC. This translates into CASSRGTGKEQYV. This chain joins TRBV5-1 and TRBJ2-7; a possible D gene is TRBD2 (5 bases). CDR1 is SGHRS and CDR2 is YFSETQ in the germline V gene. V was clipped by 4 bases and J by 7 bases, with 15 bases between them. This CDR3 is built from 13 residues.

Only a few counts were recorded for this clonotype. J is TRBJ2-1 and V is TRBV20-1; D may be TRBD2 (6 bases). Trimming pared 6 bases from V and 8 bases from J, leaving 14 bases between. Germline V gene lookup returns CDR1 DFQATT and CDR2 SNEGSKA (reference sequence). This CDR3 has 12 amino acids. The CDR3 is CSAPFTSHEQFF. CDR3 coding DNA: TGCAGTGCCCCCTTTACTAGCCATGAGCAGTTCTTC.

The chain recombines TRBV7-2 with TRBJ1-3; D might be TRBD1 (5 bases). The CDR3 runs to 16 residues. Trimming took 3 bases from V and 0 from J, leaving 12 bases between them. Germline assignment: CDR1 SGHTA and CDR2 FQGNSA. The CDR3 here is CASSLETANSGNTIYF. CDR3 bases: TGTGCCAGCAGCTTGGAGACAGCCAACTCTGGAAACACCATATATTTT.

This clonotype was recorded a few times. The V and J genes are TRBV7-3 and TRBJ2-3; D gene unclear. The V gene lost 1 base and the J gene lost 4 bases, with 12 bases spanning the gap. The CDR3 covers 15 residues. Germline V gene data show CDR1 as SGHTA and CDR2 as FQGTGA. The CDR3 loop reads CASSLNPTSPDTQYF. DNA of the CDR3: TGTGCCAGCAGCTTAAACCCGACAAGCCCAGATACGCAGTATTTT. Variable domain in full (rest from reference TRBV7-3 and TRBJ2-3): GAGVSQTPSNKVTEKGKYVELRCDPISGHTALYWYRQSLGQGPEFLIYFQGTGAADDSGLPNDRFFAVRPEGSVSTLKIQRTERGDSAVYLCASSLNPTSPDTQYFGPGTRLTVL.

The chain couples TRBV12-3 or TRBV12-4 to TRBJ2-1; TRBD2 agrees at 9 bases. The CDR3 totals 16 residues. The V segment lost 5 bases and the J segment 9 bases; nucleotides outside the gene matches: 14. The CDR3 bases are TGTGCCAGCAGTCCGAGCAGCGGGGGGTGGTTTAGTGAGCAGTTCTTC. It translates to CASSPSSGGWFSEQFF.

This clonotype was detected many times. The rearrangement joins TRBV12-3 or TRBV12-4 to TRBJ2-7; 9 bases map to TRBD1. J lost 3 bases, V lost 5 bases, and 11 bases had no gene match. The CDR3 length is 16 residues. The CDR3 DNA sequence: TGTGCCAGCAGTCCCGGGACAGGGCGCCGAAGCTACGAGCAGTACGTC. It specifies CASSPGTGRRSYEQYV.

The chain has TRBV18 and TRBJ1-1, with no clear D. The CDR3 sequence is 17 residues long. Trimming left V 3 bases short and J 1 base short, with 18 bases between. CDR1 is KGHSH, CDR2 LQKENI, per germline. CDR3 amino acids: CASSPSLVRAGNTEAFF. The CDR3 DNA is TGTGCCAGCTCACCGTCGCTAGTTAGGGCGGGGAACACTGAAGCTTTCTTT.

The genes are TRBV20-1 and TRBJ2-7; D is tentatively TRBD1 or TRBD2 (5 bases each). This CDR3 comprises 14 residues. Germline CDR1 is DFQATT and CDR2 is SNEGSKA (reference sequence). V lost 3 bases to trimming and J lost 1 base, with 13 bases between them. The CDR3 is CSASPGRRSYEQYF. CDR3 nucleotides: TGCAGTGCTAGTCCGGGACGGAGATCCTACGAGCAGTACTTC.

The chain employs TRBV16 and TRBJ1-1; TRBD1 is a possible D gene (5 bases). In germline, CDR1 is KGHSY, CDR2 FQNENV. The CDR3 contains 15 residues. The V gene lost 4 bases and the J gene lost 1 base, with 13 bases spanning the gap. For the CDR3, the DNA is TGTGCCAGCAGCCCCTTCGGCCAGGGGAACACTGAAGCTTTCTTT. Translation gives CASSPFGQGNTEAFF.

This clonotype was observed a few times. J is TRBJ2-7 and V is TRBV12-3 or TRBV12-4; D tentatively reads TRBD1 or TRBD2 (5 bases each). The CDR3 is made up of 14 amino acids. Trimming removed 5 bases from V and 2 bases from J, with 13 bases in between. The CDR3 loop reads CASSLGRGPYEQYV. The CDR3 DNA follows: TGTGCCAGCAGTCTAGGCCGGGGCCCCTACGAGCAGTACGTC.